This T cell receptor beta chain originates from a study of cytomegalovirus exposure and HLA in healthy donors. Study-level points and caveats: In a later analysis, TCR beta V- and J-gene trimming showed a link to a missense DCLRE1C variant. Common viral pathogens seemed to be connected with several of the most significant clusters, according to a later analysis.

This clone was observed a handful of times. Antigen: not known. The PCR made use of 60 Vbeta and 13 Jbeta primers. Libraries were prepared by immunoSEQ multiplex PCR; TCRdb keeps only in-frame clonotypes and omits some of them. The table has over 150,000 clones, around 80% seen once. Trimming took 2 bases from V and 8 from J, leaving 12 bases between them. The germline V gene has CDR1 KGHSH and CDR2 LQKENI. This CDR3 is 14 amino acids long. The sequence derives from a woman aged 25 to 39 in good health and CMV-seronegative. Sequenced sample: PBMCs. The chain has TRBV18 and TRBJ1-4; D perhaps matches TRBD1 (6 bases). DNA of the CDR3: TGTGCCAGCTCACCAACAGGGATGAGGGAAAAACTGTTTTTT. This translates into CASSPTGMREKLFF.